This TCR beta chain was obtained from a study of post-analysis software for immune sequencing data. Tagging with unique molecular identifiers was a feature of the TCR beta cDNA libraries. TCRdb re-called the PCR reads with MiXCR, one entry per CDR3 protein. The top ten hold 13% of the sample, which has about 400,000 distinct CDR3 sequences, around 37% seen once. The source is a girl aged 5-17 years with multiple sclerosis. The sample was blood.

CDR3: CASSLTSGWNQPQHF. The DNA of the CDR3 is TGTGCCAGCAGTTTAACGTCAGGGTGGAATCAGCCCCAGCATTTT. The J gene is TRBJ1-5, the V gene TRBV27, with a weak D call TRBD1 (5 bases). Germline lookup yields CDR1 MNHEY and CDR2 SMNVEV (reference sequence). The CDR3 length is 15 residues. The V end was cut by 2 bases, the J end by 4 bases, with 12 bases between.